This T cell receptor beta chain emerged from a study of T cell responses to AZD1222 COVID-19 vaccine. Overall study context: Second doses at about 4 or about 12 weeks were pooled.

Here immunoSEQ multiplex PCR was the method, and the copy in TCRdb shows in-frame clones only, minus some. Among 95,000 to 150,000 clones, 85% to 90% were seen once, and the ten largest hold 3.1%. This clone was detected a few times. Its antigen remains unknown. Study outcomes and limitations: Nearly half of spike-specific TCRs reportedly go after variant regions that carry no mutations. Without day 14 samples, only post-peak T cell repertoires were studied.

Material: peripheral blood, obtained on day 0 of AZD1222 vaccination. This TCR came from an adult in good health.

The CDR3 region is CASSYEPNLFYGYTF. In nucleotides, the CDR3 is TGTGCCAGCAGTTACGAGCCAAACCTGTTCTATGGCTACACCTTC. J is TRBJ1-2 and V is TRBV6-2 or TRBV6-3; unclear D gene. Germline CDR1 is MNHEY and CDR2 is SVGEGT. Trimming shortened V by 2 bases and J by 4 bases, and 14 bases separated the two germline ends. There are 15 residues in the CDR3.